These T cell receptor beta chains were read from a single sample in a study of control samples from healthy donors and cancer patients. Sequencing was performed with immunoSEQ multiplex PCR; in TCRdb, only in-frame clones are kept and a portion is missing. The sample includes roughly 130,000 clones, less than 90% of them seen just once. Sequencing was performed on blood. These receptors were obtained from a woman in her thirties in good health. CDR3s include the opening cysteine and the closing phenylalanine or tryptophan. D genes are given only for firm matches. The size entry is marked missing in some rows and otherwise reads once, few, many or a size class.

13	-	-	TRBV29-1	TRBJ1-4	CSVDGGTNEKLFF	TGCAGCGTTGATGGCGGAACTAATGAAAAACTGTTTTTT
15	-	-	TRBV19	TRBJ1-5	CASRSGLYSNQPQHF	TGTGCCAGTAGGAGTGGGCTCTATAGCAATCAGCCCCAGCATTTT
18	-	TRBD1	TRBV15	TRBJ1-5	CATSSPGRQGAYNQPQHF	TGTGCCACCAGCAGCCCTGGTCGACAGGGGGCTTACAATCAGCCCCAGCATTTT
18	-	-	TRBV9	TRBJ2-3	CASSVGGGDPRGTDTQYF	TGTGCCAGCAGCGTAGGAGGCGGGGACCCTCGGGGCACAGATACGCAGTATTTT
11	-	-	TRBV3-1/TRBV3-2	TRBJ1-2	CASSQEYGYTF	TGTGCCAGCAGCCAAGAGTATGGCTACACCTTC
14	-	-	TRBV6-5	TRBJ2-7	CASNPRDTSYEQYF	TGTGCCAGCAACCCCAGGGATACTTCCTACGAGCAGTACTTC
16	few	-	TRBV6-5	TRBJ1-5	CASSYKAGYSNQPQHF	TGTGCCAGCAGTTACAAGGCAGGTTATAGCAATCAGCCCCAGCATTTT
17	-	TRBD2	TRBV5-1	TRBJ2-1	CASSLGGGGAGYNEQFF	TGCGCCAGCAGCTTGGGAGGCGGGGGAGCGGGGTACAATGAGCAGTTCTTC
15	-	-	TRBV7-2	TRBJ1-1	CASSSQRAGNTEAFF	TGTGCCAGCAGCTCTCAGAGGGCAGGGAACACTGAAGCTTTCTTT
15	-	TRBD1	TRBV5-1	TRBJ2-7	CASSTGQGVSYEQYF	TGCGCCAGCAGCACCGGACAGGGGGTGTCCTACGAGCAGTACTTC
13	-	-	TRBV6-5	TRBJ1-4	CASNLQGHEKLFF	TGTGCCAGCAATTTGCAGGGGCATGAAAAACTGTTTTTT
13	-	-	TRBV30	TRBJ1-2	CAWSVARDYGYTF	TGTGCCTGGAGTGTGGCCAGGGACTATGGCTACACCTTC
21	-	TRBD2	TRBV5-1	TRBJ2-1	CASSPTRKGLAGGLGYNEQFF	TGCGCCAGCAGCCCTACCCGGAAGGGACTAGCGGGAGGTCTCGGCTACAATGAGCAGTTCTTC
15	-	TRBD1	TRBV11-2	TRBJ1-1	CASSRRTGSNTEAFF	TGTGCCAGCAGCAGGAGGACAGGATCGAACACTGAAGCTTTCTTT
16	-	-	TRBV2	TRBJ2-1	CASSGLGGTGYNEQFF	TGTGCCAGCAGTGGGTTGGGAGGGACAGGCTACAATGAGCAGTTCTTC
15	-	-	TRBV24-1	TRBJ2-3	CATSPASGDMDTQYF	TGTGCCACCAGTCCCGCCAGCGGCGACATGGATACGCAGTATTTT
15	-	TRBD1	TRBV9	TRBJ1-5	CASSVGQGSNQPQHF	TGTGCCAGCAGCGTGGGACAGGGGAGCAATCAGCCCCAGCATTTT
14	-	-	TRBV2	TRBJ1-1	CASSEWGVDTEAFF	TGTGCCAGCAGTGAATGGGGGGTCGACACTGAAGCTTTCTTT
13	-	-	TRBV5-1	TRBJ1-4	CASSPTGDEKLFF	TGCGCCAGCAGCCCGACTGGTGATGAAAAACTGTTTTTT
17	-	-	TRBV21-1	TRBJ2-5	CASTDDGQQDIQETQYF	TGTGCCAGCACGGACGACGGACAACAAGACATCCAAGAGACCCAGTACTTC
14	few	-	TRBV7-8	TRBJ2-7	CASSLSEQSYEQYF	TGTGCCAGCAGCTTAAGCGAGCAGTCCTACGAGCAGTACTTC
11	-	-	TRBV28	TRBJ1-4	CASNGNEKLFF	TGTGCCAGCAACGGGAATGAAAAACTGTTTTTT
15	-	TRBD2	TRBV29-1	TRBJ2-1	CSVDSAGGPRNEQFF	TGCAGCGTTGATTCTGCGGGAGGGCCTCGGAATGAGCAGTTCTTC
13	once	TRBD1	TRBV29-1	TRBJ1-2	CSAGTGAPYGYTF	TGCAGCGCCGGGACAGGGGCTCCCTATGGCTACACCTTC
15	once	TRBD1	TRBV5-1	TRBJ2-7	CASSLTGTGRHEQYF	TGCGCCAGCAGCTTGACCGGGACAGGGAGGCACGAGCAGTACTTC
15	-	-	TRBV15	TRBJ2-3	CATSSAGDRTDTQYF	TGTGCCACCAGCAGCGCAGGGGATCGCACAGATACGCAGTATTTT
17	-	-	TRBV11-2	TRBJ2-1	CASSSSRGGVAYNEQFF	TGTGCCAGCAGCTCCTCGAGGGGGGGAGTCGCCTACAATGAGCAGTTCTTC
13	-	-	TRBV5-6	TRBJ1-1	CASSHGPNTEAFF	TGTGCCAGCAGCCACGGCCCGAACACTGAAGCTTTCTTT
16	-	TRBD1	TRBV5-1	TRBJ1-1	CASSPEGTGFGTEAFF	TGCGCCAGCAGCCCGGAGGGGACAGGGTTCGGCACTGAAGCTTTCTTT
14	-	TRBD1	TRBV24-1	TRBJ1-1	CATSHGQGRTEAFF	TGTGCCACCAGTCACGGACAGGGGAGGACTGAAGCTTTCTTT
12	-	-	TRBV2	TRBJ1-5	CASSRPNQPQHF	TGTGCCAGCAGTCGACCTAATCAGCCCCAGCATTTT
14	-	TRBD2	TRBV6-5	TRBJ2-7	CASRVAGEVGEQYF	TGTGCCAGCAGAGTAGCGGGAGAAGTGGGAGAGCAGTACTTC
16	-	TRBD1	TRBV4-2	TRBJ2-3	CASSQVLDRGSDTQYF	TGTGCCAGCAGCCAAGTTTTGGACAGGGGGAGCGATACGCAGTATTTT
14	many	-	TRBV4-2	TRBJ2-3	CASALRPLTDTQYF	TGTGCCAGCGCCCTGCGCCCCCTCACAGATACGCAGTATTTT
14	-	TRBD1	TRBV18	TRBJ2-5	CASSPLGQQETQYF	TGTGCCAGCTCACCACTGGGACAGCAAGAGACCCAGTACTTC
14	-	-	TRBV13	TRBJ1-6	CASSLGAQNSPLHF	TGTGCCAGCAGCTTAGGGGCCCAAAATTCACCCCTCCACTTT
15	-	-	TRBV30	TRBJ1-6	CAWSGQTGYNSPLHF	TGTGCCTGGAGTGGCCAAACAGGGTATAATTCACCCCTCCACTTT
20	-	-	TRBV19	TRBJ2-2	CASSKGTDPAGIGNTGELFF	TGTGCCAGTAGTAAGGGGACAGACCCAGCGGGAATCGGGAACACCGGGGAGCTGTTTTTT